This TCR beta chain was documented in a study of cytomegalovirus exposure and HLA in healthy donors. The study, taken as a whole, reports: More than 150 TCR beta chains were listed as cytomegalovirus-associated. Among TCR sequences, most were rare, though some public TCRs appeared in many donors. A few chains tied to CMV proved CMV antigen-specific in vitro.

Concerning this clone itself: Its antigen is unidentified.

The germline gives CDR1 SGHDN, CDR2 FVKESK. V dropped 0 bases and J dropped 4 bases, with 6 bases sitting between them. This CDR3 spans 13 amino acids. The repertoire was sequenced with immunoSEQ multiplex PCR; TCRdb's copy has only in-frame clones and lacks some. Of over 200,000 clones listed, roughly 88% are singletons. The sequenced sample consisted of PBMCs. This rearrangement joins TRBV14 to TRBJ1-2; D gene ambiguous. The clonotype comes from a woman in her thirties in good health and CMV-seropositive. CDR3 coding DNA: TGTGCCAGCAGCCAAGATAGCCTCTATGGCTACACCTTC. As protein: CASSQDSLYGYTF.